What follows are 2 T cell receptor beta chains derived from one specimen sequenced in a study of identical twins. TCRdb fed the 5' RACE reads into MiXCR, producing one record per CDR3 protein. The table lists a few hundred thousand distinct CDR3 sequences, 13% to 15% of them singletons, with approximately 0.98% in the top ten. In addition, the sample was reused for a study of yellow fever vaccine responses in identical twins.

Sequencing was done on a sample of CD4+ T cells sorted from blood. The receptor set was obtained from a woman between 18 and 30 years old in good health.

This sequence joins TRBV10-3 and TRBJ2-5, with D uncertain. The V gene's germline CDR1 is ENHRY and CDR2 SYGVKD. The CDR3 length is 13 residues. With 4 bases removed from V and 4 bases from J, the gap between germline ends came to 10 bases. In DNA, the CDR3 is TGTGCCATCAGTGGAGTCTACACAGAGACCCAGTACTTC. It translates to CAISGVYTETQYF.

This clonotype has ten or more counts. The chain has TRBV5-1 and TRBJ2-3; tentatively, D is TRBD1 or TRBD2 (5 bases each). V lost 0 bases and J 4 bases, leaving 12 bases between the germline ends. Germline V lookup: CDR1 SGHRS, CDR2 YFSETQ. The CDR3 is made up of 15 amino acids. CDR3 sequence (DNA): TGCGCCAGCAGCTTGGCCGGGGCCCGTGCAGATACGCAGTATTTT. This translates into CASSLAGARADTQYF.